This T cell receptor (beta chain) was observed in a study of CD8+ T cells in alopecia areata. Findings and caveats of the study: Researchers reported that TCR sharing among patients proved less clear than in mice, possibly HLA-linked. The study also sequences resident alphabeta T cells of normal skin in scalp samples.

Obtained from alopecia areata patients were lesional scalp punch biopsies along with peripheral blood. TCR sequencing used cDNA made by reverse transcription of extracted RNA. Clones were read by immunoSEQ multiplex PCR, and TCRdb kept only the in-frame ones, dropping some. The data show about 64,000 clones, about 40% seen once. Turning to this clone: Antigen specificity is unknown.

Germline-derived CDR1 and CDR2 are SQVTM and ANQGSEA. The junction had 8 bases not matched to a gene; V was cut back by 7 bases and J by 12 bases. The CDR3 has 10 amino acids. This TCR derives from a human donor with alopecia areata. Sequencing was carried out using NKG2D-low CD8+ T cells sorted from blood. The chain is built from TRBV29-1 and TRBJ1-2; 7 bases line up with TRBD1. The CDR3 reads CSAMTGNHTF. CDR3 DNA sequence: TGCAGCGCGATGACAGGGAATCACACCTTC. The variable domain in full, with the rest retrieved from reference TRBV29-1 and TRBJ1-2, is SAVISQKPSRDICQRGTSLTIQCQVDSQVTMMFWYRQQPGQSLTLIATANQGSEATYESGFVIDKFPISRPNLTFSTLTVSNMSPEDSSIYLCSAMTGNHTFGSGTRLTVV.